This T cell receptor beta chain was retrieved from a study of identical twins. With 3 bases removed from V and 0 bases from J, the gap between germline ends came to 10 bases. Germline loops: CDR1 MGHRA, CDR2 YSYEKL. The CDR3 length is 15 residues. A universal primer site arose from template switching, and cDNA bore unique molecular identifiers. TCRdb analysed the 5' RACE reads with MiXCR anew, one entry per CDR3 protein. The data show around 450,000 distinct CDR3 sequences, over 12% seen once. This clonotype has just a few counts. Its target is unknown. Whole-study results and caveats: Diverse VJ usage suggested most zero-insertion clonotypes were not invariant T cells. Modelling approaches yielded underestimates of out-of-frame TCR alpha sharing between monozygotic twins.

These data are also associated with another study on yellow fever vaccine responses in identical twins.

The clonotype was recovered from a woman in her late teens or twenties in good health. The sequencing sample was made of CD4+ T cells sorted from blood. The gene calls are TRBV4-1 and TRBJ2-3; perhaps TRBD2 as D (6 bases). Here the CDR3 reads CASSHLASSTDTQYF. The CDR3 nucleotides are TGCGCCAGCAGCCACCTAGCGTCTAGCACAGATACGCAGTATTTT.